Below, one T cell receptor beta chain is given with its context. These data belong to a study of cytomegalovirus exposure and HLA in healthy donors. Study-wide background: A prior analysis found more than 90 million unique TCR beta sequences from 170 million or so T cells. Roughly 86 million unique TCRs from HLA-typed donors made up an early data release.

In the PCR, 60 Vbeta and 13 Jbeta primers were used. Libraries were prepared by immunoSEQ multiplex PCR; TCRdb keeps only in-frame clonotypes and omits some of them. The sample has approximately 110,000 clones, roughly 70% seen once. The CDR3 is made up of 14 amino acids. Germline V CDR1 and CDR2: LGHNA, YNFKEQ. Trimming at V came to 7 bases and at J to 6 bases, leaving 7 bases not matched to a gene. J is TRBJ2-7 and V is TRBV4-2, with 12 positions matching TRBD1. This receptor was taken from a woman between 40 and 50 years old in good health and CMV-seronegative. The sample comprised PBMCs. CDR3: CASNPGQGASEQYF. CDR3 nucleotides: TGTGCCAGCAACCCGGGACAGGGGGCAAGCGAGCAGTACTTC.